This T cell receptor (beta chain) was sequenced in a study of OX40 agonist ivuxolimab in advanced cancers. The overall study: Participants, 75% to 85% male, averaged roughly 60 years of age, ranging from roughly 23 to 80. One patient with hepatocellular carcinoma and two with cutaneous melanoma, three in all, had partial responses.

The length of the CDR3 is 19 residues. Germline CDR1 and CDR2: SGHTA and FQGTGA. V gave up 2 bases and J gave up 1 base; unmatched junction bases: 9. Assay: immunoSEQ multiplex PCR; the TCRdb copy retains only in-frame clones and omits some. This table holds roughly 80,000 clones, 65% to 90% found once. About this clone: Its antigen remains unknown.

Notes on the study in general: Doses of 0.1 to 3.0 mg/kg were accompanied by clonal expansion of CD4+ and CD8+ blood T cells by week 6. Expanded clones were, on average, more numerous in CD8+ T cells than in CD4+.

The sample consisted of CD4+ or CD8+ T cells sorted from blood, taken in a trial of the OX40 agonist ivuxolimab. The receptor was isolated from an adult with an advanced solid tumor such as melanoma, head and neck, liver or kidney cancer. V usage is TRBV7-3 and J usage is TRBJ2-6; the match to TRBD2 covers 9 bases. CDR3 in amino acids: CASSLRPLAGRSGANVLTF. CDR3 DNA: TGTGCCAGCAGCTTACGCCCCCTAGCGGGGAGGTCTGGGGCCAACGTCCTGACTTTC.